These 27 T cell receptor beta chains were sequenced from one sample in a study. TCRdb re-called the 5' RACE reads through MiXCR, storing one row per CDR3 protein. This table holds thousands of distinct CDR3 sequences, 50% found once. Sequenced: naive CD4+ T cells sorted from a lymph node. Noted subset: naive CD4+ T cells, CD4+CD45RA+CD25-. All receptors come from a female donor with breast cancer.

The chain joins TRBV10-1 to TRBJ2-2; D gene ambiguous. V shed 3 bases and J shed 3 bases, with 8 bases lying between them. This CDR3 region has 14 residues. CDR1 and CDR2 from the germline V gene are WNHNN and SYGVQD (reference sequence). In DNA form, the CDR3 reads TGCGCCAGCAGTGAAAATCAGCACACCGGGGAGCTGTTTTTT. It yields the protein CASSENQHTGELFF.

The rearrangement joins TRBV6-2 or TRBV6-3 to TRBJ1-1; 8 bases are a match to TRBD1. Trimming took 4 bases from V and 1 from J; bases not matched to a gene: 2. The CDR3 covers 14 residues. CDR1 and CDR2 (germline): MNHEY, SVGEGT. This CDR3 reads CASSSGQANTEAFF. CDR3 DNA sequence: TGTGCCAGCAGTTCGGGACAGGCGAACACTGAAGCTTTCTTT.

As for this clonotype: The junction departs from the called germline gene at one end, perhaps through a read error. The chain links TRBV7-7 to TRBJ2-5; a weak D match, TRBD1 (5 bases). There are 15 residues in the CDR3. CDR1 SSHAT and CDR2 FNYEAQ come from the germline V gene (reference sequence). Here the CDR3 DNA reads TGTGCTAGCAGCTTGCGAGACAGCTACCAAGAGACCCAGTACTTC. Translated: CASSLRDSYQETQYF.

V is TRBV5-1 and J is TRBJ1-1, with D unclear. Germline CDR1 and CDR2: SGHRS and YFSETQ. The CDR3 loop spans 11 amino acids. V was pared by 7 bases and J by 1 base, with 5 bases between. The CDR3 DNA reads as TGCGCCAGCTCCGGGAACACTGAAGCTTTCTTT. Its protein product is CASSGNTEAFF.

This clonotype was seen once. The chain has TRBV4-1 and TRBJ2-1, with D unclear. This CDR3 comprises 16 residues. Germline V gene data show CDR1 as MGHRA and CDR2 as YSYEKL. The germline V and J ends were trimmed by 3 bases and 4 bases, with 16 bases remaining between them. CDR3 nucleotide sequence: TGCGCCAGCAGCCATCAGTTGACGGGCGTTTACAATGAGCAGTTCTTC. Translation: CASSHQLTGVYNEQFF.

This clonotype was observed a handful of times. The junction differs from germline at one of its ends, possibly a read error. This chain connects TRBV5-1 to TRBJ1-1; 7 nucleotides match TRBD1. The CDR3 is 13 amino acids. CDR1 and CDR2 (germline): SGHRS, YFSETQ. CDR3 residues: CASSFYRGTEAFF. The CDR3 DNA sequence: TGTGCCAGCAGCTTTTACAGGGGCACTGAAGCTTTCTTT.

This chain links TRBV5-1 with TRBJ2-1; D not resolved. Germline lookup yields CDR1 SGHRS and CDR2 YFSETQ. The CDR3 spans 12 residues. Deletions cut 4 bases from V and 7 bases from J, with 9 bases between. CDR3 protein: CASSLQTNEQFF. CDR3 nucleotides: TGCGCCAGCAGCCTCCAGACAAATGAGCAGTTCTTC.

This rearrangement joins TRBV7-3 to TRBJ2-5, with D perhaps given as TRBD1 or TRBD2 (5 bases each). Trimming shortened V by 5 bases and J by 2 bases, and 9 bases separated the two germline ends. The CDR3 spans 13 residues. The germline V gene encodes CDR1 SGHTA and CDR2 FQGTGA. In DNA form, the CDR3 reads TGTGCCAGCAGCCCGGGACCGCAAGAGACCCAGTACTTC. This translates into CASSPGPQETQYF.

Only a few counts were recorded for this clonotype. The V call is TRBV6-5, the J call TRBJ1-6; D remains unclear. Germline V gene lookup returns CDR1 MNHEY and CDR2 SVGAGI. The CDR3 sequence is 17 residues long. The germline V and J ends were trimmed by 0 bases and 1 base, with 10 bases remaining between them. This chain's CDR3 is CASSYSFRASYNSPLHF. CDR3 coding DNA: TGTGCCAGCAGTTACTCGTTTAGGGCGTCCTATAATTCACCCCTCCACTTT.

The DNA for the CDR3 is TGTGCCAGCAGCCCGATTGGCTCCTACAATGAGCAGTTCTTC. Its protein product is CASSPIGSYNEQFF. The chain joins TRBV9 to TRBJ2-1; D remains unclear. The germline V gene encodes CDR1 SGDLS and CDR2 YYNGEE. This CDR3 region has 14 residues. Trimming removed 4 bases at V and 0 bases at J, with 8 bases between.

The chain uses TRBV3-1 and TRBJ2-7, with D possibly being TRBD2 (5 bases). The CDR3 totals 13 residues. Trimming removed 1 base from V and 6 bases from J, with 10 bases in between. CDR1 is LGHDT and CDR2 is YNNKEL in the germline V gene (reference sequence). CDR3 protein: CASSQGGDREQYF. In DNA form, the CDR3 reads TGTGCCAGCAGCCAAGGGGGAGATCGCGAGCAGTACTTC.

This clonotype was seen only once. This may be a read error, as it is one base from a much larger clone. The rearrangement joins TRBV7-3 to TRBJ2-1; 9 nucleotides agree with TRBD2. V shed 6 bases, J shed 7 bases, and the junction held 10 bases outside the gene matches. The CDR3 spans 15 residues. Germline CDR1 and CDR2: SGHTA and FQGTGA. The CDR3 nucleotides read TGTGCCAGCAGTCCCCAGGGACTAGCCCGAAATGAGCAGTTCTTC. Amino acid sequence: CASSPQGLARNEQFF. Full variable domain (remainder filled in from reference TRBV7-3 and TRBJ2-1): GAGVSQTPSNKVTEKGKYVELRCDPISGHTALYWYRQSLGQGPEFLIYFQGTGAADDSGLPNDRFFAVRPEGSVSTLKIQRTERGDSAVYLCASSPQGLARNEQFFGPGTRLTVL.

This clonotype was found a few times. Here the CDR3 reads CAISPTGSGLNTEAFF. DNA for the CDR3: TGTGCCATCAGTCCGACAGGGTCGGGCCTTAACACTGAAGCTTTCTTT. The chain employs TRBV10-3 and TRBJ1-1; 7 nucleotides line up with TRBD1. CDR1 is ENHRY and CDR2 is SYGVKD in the germline V gene. Losses at the gene ends were 5 bases for V and 2 bases for J; bases not matched to a gene: 11. The CDR3 has 16 residues.

The chain carries TRBV12-3 or TRBV12-4 and TRBJ1-5; unclear D gene. Trimming left V 3 bases short and J 8 bases short, with 14 bases between. The CDR3 covers 14 residues. The CDR3 sequence: CASSFRQATKPQHF. The CDR3 bases are TGTGCCAGCAGTTTCAGGCAGGCCACGAAGCCCCAGCATTTT.

This clonotype is large by share. The gene calls are TRBV20-1 and TRBJ2-1, with 8 bases identical to TRBD2. CDR1 is DFQATT and CDR2 is SNEGSKA in the germline V gene (reference sequence). The CDR3 totals 12 residues. V was pared by 3 bases and J by 9 bases, with 4 bases of the junction left unmatched. CDR3 protein: CSARLAGSEQFF. The CDR3 DNA is TGCAGTGCTAGGCTAGCGGGTAGTGAGCAGTTCTTC.

There are a few counts of this clonotype. V and J are TRBV20-1 and TRBJ2-3; 9 bases are a match to TRBD2. This CDR3 is built from 15 residues. CDR1 and CDR2 (germline): DFQATT, SNEGSKA (reference sequence). V shed 4 bases and J 5 bases; nucleotides not matched to a gene: 10. CDR3 bases: TGCAGTGCTATTGCGGGAGGGCGCTTAGGAGATACGCAGTATTTT. It translates to CSAIAGGRLGDTQYF.

The chain carries TRBV6-5 and TRBJ1-1, with D possibly TRBD1 on 6 matching bases. The CDR3 runs 16 residues. Germline-derived CDR1 and CDR2 are MNHEY and SVGAGI. V was shortened by 2 bases and J by 0 bases, with 13 bases between the two germline ends. CDR3 protein: CASSYGPGALNTEAFF. In DNA, the CDR3 is TGTGCCAGCAGTTACGGTCCGGGGGCCTTGAACACTGAAGCTTTCTTT.

This clonotype has only a few counts. The CDR3 DNA reads as TGCGCCAGCAAGGACAGGGTAAGCACTGAAGCTTTCTTT. This encodes CASKDRVSTEAFF. J is TRBJ1-1 and V is TRBV5-1, with 8 bases identical to TRBD1. V lost 6 bases and J lost 4; bases outside the gene matches: 5. Looked up from germline, CDR1 is SGHRS and CDR2 is YFSETQ. This CDR3 has 13 residues.

This chain links TRBV12-3 or TRBV12-4 with TRBJ1-2, with D possibly TRBD1 on 6 matching bases. V was pared by 7 bases and J by 4 bases, with 13 bases between. The CDR3 has 13 residues. DNA of the CDR3: TGTGCCAGCACCTTGGGGGGCGGCTATGGCTACACCTTC. This encodes CASTLGGGYGYTF.

By share, this clonotype counts as medium-sized (0.01 to 0.1%). The chain couples TRBV5-1 to TRBJ2-5; TRBD2 matches at 7 bases. From germline, CDR1 is SGHRS and CDR2 YFSETQ. The CDR3 has 13 residues. V lost 3 bases and J lost 8; bases outside the gene matches: 7. The CDR3 region is CASSSGQRGTQYF. In nucleotides, the CDR3 is TGCGCCAGCAGCTCAGGGCAGCGGGGTACCCAGTACTTC.

The chain has TRBV6-6 and TRBJ2-3; D remains unclear. Germline values: CDR1 MNHNY, CDR2 SVGAGI (reference sequence). The CDR3 totals 13 residues. Trimming removed 6 bases from V and 10 bases from J, with 17 bases in between. The CDR3 coding sequence is TGTGCCAGCAGCCAGCCCGACTCCATGGCGCAGTATTTT. It codes for CASSQPDSMAQYF.

As to this clonotype: One junction end does not reproduce the germline sequence, and a read error may be involved. The chain uses TRBV7-9 and TRBJ2-1, with D unresolved. CDR3 length equals 13 residues. Germline loops: CDR1 SEHNR, CDR2 FQNEAQ (reference sequence). The CDR3 sequence: CASSFAFYNERFF. The DNA for the CDR3 is TGTGCCAGCAGCTTCGCATTTTACAATGAGCGGTTCTTC.

The V gene is TRBV5-5, the J gene TRBJ1-2, with D hard to call. V was cut by 3 bases and J by 4 bases, with 13 bases left in between. CDR1 SGHKS and CDR2 YYEKEE come from the germline V gene (reference sequence). The CDR3 length is 14 residues. CDR3 in amino acids: CASSSTDGGYGYTF. CDR3 DNA sequence: TGTGCCAGCAGCTCTACAGACGGCGGCTATGGCTACACCTTC.

The table lists this clonotype with a count of one. The chain employs TRBV20-1 and TRBJ2-1; 16 bases agree with TRBD2. The junction had 15 bases not matched to a gene; V was cut back by 5 bases and J by 5 bases. CDR1 and CDR2 (germline): DFQATT, SNEGSKA (reference sequence). The CDR3 covers 19 residues. The CDR3 region has the DNA TGCAGTGCTGGATCTATCTCCGGGACTAGCGGGAGGGCCCACAATGAGCAGTTCTTC. It translates to CSAGSISGTSGRAHNEQFF.

The gene calls are TRBV30 and TRBJ2-2, with no clear D. The V end was cut by 0 bases, the J end by 2 bases, with 7 bases between. This CDR3 is 14 amino acids long. CDR1 and CDR2 (germline): GTSNPN, SVGIG (reference sequence). DNA of the CDR3: TGTGCCTGGAGTGTAAATCTTAACACCGGGGAGCTGTTTTTT. This codes for CAWSVNLNTGELFF.

This clonotype has more than one count but fewer than ten. The genes are TRBV5-1 and TRBJ2-2; 7 nucleotides agree with TRBD2. CDR3 size: 16 residues. Germline V gene data show CDR1 as SGHRS and CDR2 as YFSETQ. After removal of 0 bases from V and 6 bases from J, the junction contained 8 bases not matched to a gene. This CDR3 is CASSLVAGDSAGELFF. The CDR3 bases are TGCGCCAGCAGCTTGGTGGCGGGAGATTCCGCCGGGGAGCTGTTTTTT. Full variable domain (rest looked up from reference TRBV5-1 and TRBJ2-2): KAGVTQTPRYLIKTRGQQVTLSCSPISGHRSVSWYQQTPGQGLQFLFEYFSETQRNKGNFPGRFSGRQFSNSRSEMNVSTLELGDSALYLCASSLVAGDSAGELFFGEGSRLTVL.

This clonotype was detected a few times. The rearrangement links TRBV20-1 to TRBJ2-5, with 11 positions matching TRBD1. The germline CDR1 and CDR2 sequences are DFQATT and SNEGSKA (reference sequence). V lost 6 bases to trimming and J lost 5 bases; unmatched junction nucleotides: 11. The length of the CDR3 is 15 residues. The CDR3 DNA sequence: TGCAGTGCCATACCTCGGACAGGGGGCCGGGAGACCCAGTACTTC. It translates to CSAIPRTGGRETQYF.